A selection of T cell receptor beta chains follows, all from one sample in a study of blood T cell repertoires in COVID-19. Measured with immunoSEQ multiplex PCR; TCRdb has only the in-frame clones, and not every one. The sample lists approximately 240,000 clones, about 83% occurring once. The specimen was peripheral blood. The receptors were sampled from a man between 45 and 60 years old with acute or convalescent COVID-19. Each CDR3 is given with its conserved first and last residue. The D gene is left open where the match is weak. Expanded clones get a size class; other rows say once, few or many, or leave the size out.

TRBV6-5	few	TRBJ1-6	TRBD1	TGTGCCAGCAGCCCCCGACAGGGGGTCGGTTCACCCCTCCACTTT	CASSPRQGVGSPLHF
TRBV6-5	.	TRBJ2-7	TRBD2	TGTGCCAGCAGTTACTCGACGCAAGCGGGATCCTACGAGCAGTACTTC	CASSYSTQAGSYEQYF
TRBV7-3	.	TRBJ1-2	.	TGTGCCAGCAGCCCTACGACAGGTGCCGGCTACACCTTC	CASSPTTGAGYTF
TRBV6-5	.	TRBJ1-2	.	TGTGCCAGCAGGGTAAACTTTCCTAACTATGGCTACACCTTC	CASRVNFPNYGYTF
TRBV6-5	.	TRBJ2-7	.	TGTGCCAGCAGTTACGGGACACGGAGCTACGAGCAGTACTTC	CASSYGTRSYEQYF
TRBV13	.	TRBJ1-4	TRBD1	TGTGCCAGCAGCGTCGACAGGGGGTATAGTGAAAAACTGTTTTTT	CASSVDRGYSEKLFF
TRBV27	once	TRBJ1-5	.	TGTGCCAGCAGTTTAGGCGGGACGCCAGGAAAGCCCCAGCATTTT	CASSLGGTPGKPQHF
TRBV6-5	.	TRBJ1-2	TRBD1	TGTGCCAGCAGTTACTTCGACAGGGTTGGCTACACCTTC	CASSYFDRVGYTF
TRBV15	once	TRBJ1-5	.	TGTGCCACCTCGACAGGCCTTAGCAATCAGCCCCAGCATTTT	CATSTGLSNQPQHF
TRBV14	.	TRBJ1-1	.	TGTGCCAGCAGCAAACAGGGCCTGGCTGGGACTTTCTTT	CASSKQGLAGTFF
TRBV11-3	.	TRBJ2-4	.	TGTGCCAGCAGCTTAGTGGCTTCTCCGAGGAACATTCAGTACTTC	CASSLVASPRNIQYF
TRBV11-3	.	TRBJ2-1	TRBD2	TGTGCCAGCAGCGTCAGCGGGAGGCAAGAAAATGAGCAGTTCTTC	CASSVSGRQENEQFF
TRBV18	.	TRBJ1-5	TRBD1	TGTGCCAGCTCACCTTCAACAACAGGGGGTGGTCAGCCCCAGCATTTT	CASSPSTTGGGQPQHF
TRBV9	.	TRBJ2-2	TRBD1	TGTGCCAGCAGCCCAGGGGGAAGGAACACCGGGGAGCTGTTTTTT	CASSPGGRNTGELFF
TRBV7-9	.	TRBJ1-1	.	TGTGCCAGCAGCCATAGCAAGAACACTGAAGCTTTCTTT	CASSHSKNTEAFF
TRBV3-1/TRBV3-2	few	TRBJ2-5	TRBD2	TGTGCCAGCAGCCAAGTAGGAACGGGAGGGGGAGAGACCCAGTACTTC	CASSQVGTGGGETQYF
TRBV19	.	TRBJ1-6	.	TGTGCCAGTAGGGAGCGGACGGACAATTCACCCCTCCACTTT	CASRERTDNSPLHF
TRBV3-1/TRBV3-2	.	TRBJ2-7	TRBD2	TGTGCCAGCAGCCAAGAAAAGAGAGGCCTAGCGGGAGTATACGAGCAGTACTTC	CASSQEKRGLAGVYEQYF
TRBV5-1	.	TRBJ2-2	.	TGCGCCAGCAGCTTGGTCGGTTTGGGGCAGAACACCGGGGAGCTGTTTTTT	CASSLVGLGQNTGELFF
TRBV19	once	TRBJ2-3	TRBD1	TGTGCCAGTAAGACAGGGGGCGCAGATACGCAGTATTTT	CASKTGGADTQYF
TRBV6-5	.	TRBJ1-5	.	TGTGCCAGCAGTTACTCGAGTGACTTAAATCAGCCCCAGCATTTT	CASSYSSDLNQPQHF
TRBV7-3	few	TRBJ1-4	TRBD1	TGTGCCAGCAGCTTAACGCCTCCGGGACAGTTAAATGAAAAACTGTTTTTT	CASSLTPPGQLNEKLFF
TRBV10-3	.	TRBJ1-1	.	TGTGCCATCAGTGAGACGTCAGGGGTGCGGGCTTTCTTT	CAISETSGVRAFF
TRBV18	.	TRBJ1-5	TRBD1	TGTGCCAGCTCACCCCGAGAATCGACAGGGGGCGGTCAGCCCCAGCATTTT	CASSPRESTGGGQPQHF
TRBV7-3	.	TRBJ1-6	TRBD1	TGTGCCAGCAGCGAGACGACGGGACAGACTTCACCCCTCCACTTT	CASSETTGQTSPLHF
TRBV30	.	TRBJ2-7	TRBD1	TGTGCCTGGACGCCTCCGGGACAGGATGTACTTTACGAGCAGTACTTC	CAWTPPGQDVLYEQYF
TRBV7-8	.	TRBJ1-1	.	TGTGCCAGCAGCAACCCTACGTTTACCCCGACTGAAGCTTTCTTT	CASSNPTFTPTEAFF
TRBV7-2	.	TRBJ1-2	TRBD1	TGTGCCAGCAGCCCCCGGACAGGGACTGGGGATTACACCTTC	CASSPRTGTGDYTF
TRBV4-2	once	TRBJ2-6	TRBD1	TGTGCCAGCAGCCTCGGACAGGGTAGATTGAATGGGGCCAACGTCCTGACTTTC	CASSLGQGRLNGANVLTF
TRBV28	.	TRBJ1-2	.	TGTGCCAGCTCTCCACCGGCGGGACTTCGTGGCTACACCTTC	CASSPPAGLRGYTF
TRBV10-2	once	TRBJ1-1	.	TGCGCCAGCAGTCCCGAGGCAGGGCTTGAAGCTTTCTTT	CASSPEAGLEAFF
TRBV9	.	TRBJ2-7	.	TGTGCCAGCAGCGCCGCAGGTAGCTCCTACGAGCAGTACTTC	CASSAAGSSYEQYF
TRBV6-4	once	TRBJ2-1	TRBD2	TGTGCCAGCAGTCTGGCACTAGCGGGAGGCAATGAGCAGTTCTTC	CASSLALAGGNEQFF
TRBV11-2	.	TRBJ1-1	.	TGTGCCAGCAGCTTAGTGAGGGACACTGAAGCTTTCTTT	CASSLVRDTEAFF
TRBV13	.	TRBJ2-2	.	TGTGCCAGCAGCTTCAGGGCTATCACCGGGGAGCTGTTTTTT	CASSFRAITGELFF
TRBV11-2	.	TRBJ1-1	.	TGTGCCAGCAGCCTACAGGTCTCGAACACTGAAGCTTTCTTT	CASSLQVSNTEAFF
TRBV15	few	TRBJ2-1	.	TGTGCCACCAGCAGAGTAGACCAGGTCGATGAGCAGTTCTTC	CATSRVDQVDEQFF
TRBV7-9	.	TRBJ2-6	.	TGTGCCAGCAGCTTGGGGCTGCCAGATTCTGGGGCCAACGTCCTGACTTTC	CASSLGLPDSGANVLTF
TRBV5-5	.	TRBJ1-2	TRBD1	TGTGCCAGCAGCTTGACAGGGGGCGCTTATGGCTACACCTTC	CASSLTGGAYGYTF
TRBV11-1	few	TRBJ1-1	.	TGTGCCAGCAGCTTATTTCAGGGGAGGGGCACTGAAGCTTTCTTT	CASSLFQGRGTEAFF
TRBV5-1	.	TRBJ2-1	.	TGCGCCAGCAGCTTGGTAGGGGGCTCCTACAATGAGCAGTTCTTC	CASSLVGGSYNEQFF
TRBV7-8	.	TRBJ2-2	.	TGTGCCAGCAGCTTAGGGACAGAATCTTCCACCGGGGAGCTGTTTTTT	CASSLGTESSTGELFF
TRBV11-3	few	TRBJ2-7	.	TGTGCCAGCAGCCTCGGGAAGTACGAGCAGTACTTC	CASSLGKYEQYF
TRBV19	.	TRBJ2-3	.	TGTGCCAGTAGTATCGTTCAGAAAACCTCCACAGATACGCAGTATTTT	CASSIVQKTSTDTQYF
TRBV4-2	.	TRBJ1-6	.	TGTGCCAGCAGCCAAGACAGGGGCCATAATTCACCCCTCCACTTT	CASSQDRGHNSPLHF
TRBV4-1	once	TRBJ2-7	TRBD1	TGCGCCAGCAGCCAATTCCTCAGACAGGGGGGCTCCTACGAGCAGTACTTC	CASSQFLRQGGSYEQYF
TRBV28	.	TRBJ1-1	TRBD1	TGTGCCAGCAGTTACAGGGGACACACTGAAGCTTTCTTT	CASSYRGHTEAFF
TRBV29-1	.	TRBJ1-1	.	TGCAGCGTTGAGGCAGACACCGTGAACACTGAAGCTTTCTTT	CSVEADTVNTEAFF
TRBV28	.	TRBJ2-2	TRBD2	TGTGCCAGCAGAAGAGGGACGGGAGGGACCGGGGAGCTGTTTTTT	CASRRGTGGTGELFF
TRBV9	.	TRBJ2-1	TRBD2	TGTGCCAGCAGCGTAGAAGCGGGAGGTTCCTACAATGAGCAGTTCTTC	CASSVEAGGSYNEQFF
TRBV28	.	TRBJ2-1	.	TGTGCCAGCAGGACCCCGGCAGGGGGGCTCCAAGGAGGCTCCTACAATGAGCAGTTCTTC	CASRTPAGGLQGGSYNEQFF
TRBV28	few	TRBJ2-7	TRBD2	TGTGCCAGCCTCGGGACTAGCGGGAGTCTCGCCTACGAGCAGTACTTC	CASLGTSGSLAYEQYF
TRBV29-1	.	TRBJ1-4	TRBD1	TGCAGCGCGGGAGACAGGGACTGGGAAAAACTGTTTTTT	CSAGDRDWEKLFF
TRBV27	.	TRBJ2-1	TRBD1	TGTGCCAGCAAAAGGGGGACAGGGGACGGTGAGCAGTTCTTC	CASKRGTGDGEQFF